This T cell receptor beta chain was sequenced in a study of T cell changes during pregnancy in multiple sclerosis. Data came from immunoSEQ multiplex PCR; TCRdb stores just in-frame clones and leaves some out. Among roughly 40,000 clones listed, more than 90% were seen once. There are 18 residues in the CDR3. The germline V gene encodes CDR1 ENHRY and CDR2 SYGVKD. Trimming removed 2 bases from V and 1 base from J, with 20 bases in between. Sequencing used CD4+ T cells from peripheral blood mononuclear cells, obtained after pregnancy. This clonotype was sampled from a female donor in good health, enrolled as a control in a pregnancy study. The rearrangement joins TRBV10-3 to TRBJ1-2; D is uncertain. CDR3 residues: CAISEPFQRPEFNYGYTF. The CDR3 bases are TGTGCCATCAGTGAGCCCTTCCAGCGCCCTGAATTTAACTATGGCTACACCTTC.